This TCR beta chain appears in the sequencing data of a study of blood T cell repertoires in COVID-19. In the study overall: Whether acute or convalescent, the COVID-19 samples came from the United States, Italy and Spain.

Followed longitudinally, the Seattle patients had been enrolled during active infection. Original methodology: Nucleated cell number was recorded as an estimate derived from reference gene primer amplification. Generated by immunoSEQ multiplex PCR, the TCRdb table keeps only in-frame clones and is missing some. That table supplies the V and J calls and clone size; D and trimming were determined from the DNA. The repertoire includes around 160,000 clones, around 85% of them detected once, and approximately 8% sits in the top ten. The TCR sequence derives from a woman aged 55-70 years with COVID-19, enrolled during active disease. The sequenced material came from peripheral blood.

The CDR3 spells CASSPHIGTGKYEQYF. The CDR3 bases are TGTGCCAGCAGCCCCCACATCGGGACAGGGAAATACGAGCAGTACTTC. The chain combines TRBV7-2 with TRBJ2-7; 9 nucleotides match TRBD1. Germline assignment: CDR1 SGHTA and CDR2 FQGNSA. V was clipped by 5 bases and J by 4 bases; unmatched bases: 12. The CDR3 is made up of 16 amino acids.